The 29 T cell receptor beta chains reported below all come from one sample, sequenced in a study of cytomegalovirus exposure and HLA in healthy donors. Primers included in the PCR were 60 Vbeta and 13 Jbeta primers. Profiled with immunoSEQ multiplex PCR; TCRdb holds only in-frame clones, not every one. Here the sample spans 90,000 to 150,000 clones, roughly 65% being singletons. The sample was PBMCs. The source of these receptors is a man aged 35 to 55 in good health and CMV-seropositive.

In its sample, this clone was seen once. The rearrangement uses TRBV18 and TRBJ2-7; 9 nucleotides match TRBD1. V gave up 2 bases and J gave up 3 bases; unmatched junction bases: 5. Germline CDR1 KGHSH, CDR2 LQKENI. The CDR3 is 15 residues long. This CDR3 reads CASSPAGTGHYEQYF. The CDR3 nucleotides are TGTGCCAGCTCACCAGCCGGGACAGGGCACTACGAGCAGTACTTC.

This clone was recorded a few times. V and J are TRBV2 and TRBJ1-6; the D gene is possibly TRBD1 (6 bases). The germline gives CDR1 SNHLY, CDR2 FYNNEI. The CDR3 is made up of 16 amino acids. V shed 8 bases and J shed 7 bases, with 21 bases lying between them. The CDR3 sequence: CASQSRIGGANSPLHF. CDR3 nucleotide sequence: TGTGCCAGCCAGTCCCGTATCGGGGGGGCCAATTCACCCCTCCACTTT.

Here the CDR3 DNA reads TGCGCCAGCAGCTCTCTCTACGAGCAGTACTTC. Translation gives CASSSLYEQYF. The chain has TRBV23-1 and TRBJ2-7; no clear D. TRBV23-1 falls under the ORF class, with uncertain function. The V end was cut by 6 bases, the J end by 3 bases, with 6 bases between. The CDR3 extends over 11 amino acids.

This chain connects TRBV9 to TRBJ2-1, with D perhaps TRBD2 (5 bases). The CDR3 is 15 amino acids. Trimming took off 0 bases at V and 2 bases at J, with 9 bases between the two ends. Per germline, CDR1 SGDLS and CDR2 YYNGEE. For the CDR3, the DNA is TGTGCCAGCAGCGTAGACCTAGCAGCCTACAATGAGCAGTTCTTC. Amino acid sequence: CASSVDLAAYNEQFF.

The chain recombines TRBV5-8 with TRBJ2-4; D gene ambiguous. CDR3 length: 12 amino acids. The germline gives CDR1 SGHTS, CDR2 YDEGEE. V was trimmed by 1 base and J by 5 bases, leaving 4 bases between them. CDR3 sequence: CASSLRENIQYF. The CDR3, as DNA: TGTGCCAGCAGCTTGCGGGAAAACATTCAGTACTTC. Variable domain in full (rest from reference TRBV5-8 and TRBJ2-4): EAGVTQSPTHLIKTRGQQATLRCSPISGHTSVYWYQQALGLGLQFLLWYDEGEERNRGNFPPRFSGRQFPNYSSELNVNALELEDSALYLCASSLRENIQYFGAGTRLSVL.

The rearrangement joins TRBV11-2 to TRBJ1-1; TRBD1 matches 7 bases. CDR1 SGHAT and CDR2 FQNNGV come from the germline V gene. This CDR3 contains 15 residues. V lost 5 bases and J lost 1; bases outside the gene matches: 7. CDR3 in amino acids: CASSTYRGGNTEAFF. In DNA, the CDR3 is TGTGCCAGCAGCACCTACAGGGGAGGGAACACTGAAGCTTTCTTT.

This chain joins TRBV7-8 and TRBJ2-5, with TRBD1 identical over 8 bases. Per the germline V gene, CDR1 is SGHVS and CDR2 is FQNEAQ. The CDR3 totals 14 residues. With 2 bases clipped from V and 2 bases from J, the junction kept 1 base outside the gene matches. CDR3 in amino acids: CASSLTGGQETQYF. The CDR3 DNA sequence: TGTGCCAGCAGCTTAACAGGGGGTCAAGAGACCCAGTACTTC.

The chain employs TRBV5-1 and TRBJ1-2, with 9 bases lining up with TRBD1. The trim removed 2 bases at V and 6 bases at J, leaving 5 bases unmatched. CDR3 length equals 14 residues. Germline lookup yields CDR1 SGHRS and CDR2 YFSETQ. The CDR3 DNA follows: TGCGCCAGCAGCTTAGGGACAGGGCGTAATGGCTACACCTTC. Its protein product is CASSLGTGRNGYTF.

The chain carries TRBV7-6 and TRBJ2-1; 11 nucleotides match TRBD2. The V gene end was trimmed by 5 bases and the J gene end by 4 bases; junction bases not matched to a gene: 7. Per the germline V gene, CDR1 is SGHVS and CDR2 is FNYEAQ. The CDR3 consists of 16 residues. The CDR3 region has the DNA TGTGCCAGCAGCCGAACCGGGACTAGCGGTTACAATGAGCAGTTCTTC. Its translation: CASSRTGTSGYNEQFF.

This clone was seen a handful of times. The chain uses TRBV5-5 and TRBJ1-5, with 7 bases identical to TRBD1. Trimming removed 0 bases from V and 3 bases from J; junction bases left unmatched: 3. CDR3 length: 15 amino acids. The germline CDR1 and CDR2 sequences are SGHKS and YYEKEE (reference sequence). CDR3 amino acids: CASSLGQGVNQPQHF. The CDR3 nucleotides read TGTGCCAGCAGCTTGGGCCAGGGGGTCAATCAGCCCCAGCATTTT.

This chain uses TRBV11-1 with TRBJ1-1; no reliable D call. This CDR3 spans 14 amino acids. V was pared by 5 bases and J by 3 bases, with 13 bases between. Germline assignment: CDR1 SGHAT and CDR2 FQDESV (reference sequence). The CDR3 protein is CASSMSARDTEAFF. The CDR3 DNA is TGTGCCAGCAGCATGTCCGCCCGAGACACTGAAGCTTTCTTT.

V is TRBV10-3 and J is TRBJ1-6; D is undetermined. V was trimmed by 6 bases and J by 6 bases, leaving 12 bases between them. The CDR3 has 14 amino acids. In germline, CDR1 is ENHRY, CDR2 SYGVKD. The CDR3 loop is CAIRAAPGNSPLHF. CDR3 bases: TGTGCCATCAGGGCTGCCCCGGGTAATTCACCCCTCCACTTT.

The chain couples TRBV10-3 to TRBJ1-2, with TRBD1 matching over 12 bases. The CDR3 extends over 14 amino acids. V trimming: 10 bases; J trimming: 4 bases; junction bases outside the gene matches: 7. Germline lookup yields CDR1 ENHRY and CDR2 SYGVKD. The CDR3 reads CATGTGGAFYGYTF. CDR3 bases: TGTGCCACCGGGACAGGGGGCGCGTTCTATGGCTACACCTTC.

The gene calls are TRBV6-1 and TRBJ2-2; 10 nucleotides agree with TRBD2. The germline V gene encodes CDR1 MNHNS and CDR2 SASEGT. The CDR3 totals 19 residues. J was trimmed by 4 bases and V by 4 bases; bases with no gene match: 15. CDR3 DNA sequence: TGTGCCAGCAGTGGAGGACTAGCGGATTACTCCCGGGGCACCGGGGAGCTGTTTTTT. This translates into CASSGGLADYSRGTGELFF.

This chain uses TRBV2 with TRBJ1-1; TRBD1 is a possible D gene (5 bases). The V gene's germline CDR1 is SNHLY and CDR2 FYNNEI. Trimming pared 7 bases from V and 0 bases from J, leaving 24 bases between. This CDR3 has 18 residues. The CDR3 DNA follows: TGTGCCAGCATTTGGCGGTCGTTCGGCCCAGGGATGAACACTGAAGCTTTCTTT. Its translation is CASIWRSFGPGMNTEAFF.

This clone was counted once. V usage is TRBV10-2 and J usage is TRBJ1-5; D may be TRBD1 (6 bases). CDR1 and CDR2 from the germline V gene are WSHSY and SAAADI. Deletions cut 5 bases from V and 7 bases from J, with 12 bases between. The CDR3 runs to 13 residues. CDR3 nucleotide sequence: TGCGCCAGCAGTTCACAGGGCTGGCAGCCCCAGCATTTT. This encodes CASSSQGWQPQHF.

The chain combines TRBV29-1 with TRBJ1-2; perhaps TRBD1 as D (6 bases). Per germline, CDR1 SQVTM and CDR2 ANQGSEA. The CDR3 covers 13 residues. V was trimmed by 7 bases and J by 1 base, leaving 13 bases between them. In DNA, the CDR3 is TGCAGCGCTGGGACAATGGGTAACTATGGCTACACCTTC. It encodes CSAGTMGNYGYTF. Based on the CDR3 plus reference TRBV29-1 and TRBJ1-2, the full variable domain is SAVISQKPSRDICQRGTSLTIQCQVDSQVTMMFWYRQQPGQSLTLIATANQGSEATYESGFVIDKFPISRPNLTFSTLTVSNMSPEDSSIYLCSAGTMGNYGYTFGSGTRLTVV.

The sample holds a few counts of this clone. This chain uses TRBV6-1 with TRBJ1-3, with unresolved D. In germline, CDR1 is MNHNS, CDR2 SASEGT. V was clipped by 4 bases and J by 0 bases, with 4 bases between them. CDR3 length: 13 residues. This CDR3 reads CASSVLSGNTIYF. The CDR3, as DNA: TGTGCCAGCAGTGTCCTCTCTGGAAACACCATATATTTT.

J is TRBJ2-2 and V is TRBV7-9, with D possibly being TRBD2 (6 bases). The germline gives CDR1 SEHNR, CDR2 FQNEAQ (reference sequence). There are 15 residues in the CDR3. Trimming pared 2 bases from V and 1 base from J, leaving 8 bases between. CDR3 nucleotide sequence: TGTGCCAGCAGCTTACTCGGGGGGAACACCGGGGAGCTGTTTTTT. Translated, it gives CASSLLGGNTGELFF.

This CDR3 reads CASSHRTGSYEQYF. CDR3 nucleotides: TGTGCCAGCAGTCACAGGACAGGCTCCTACGAGCAGTACTTC. The V call is TRBV27, the J call TRBJ2-7; TRBD1 matches 7 bases. Looked up from germline, CDR1 is MNHEY and CDR2 is SMNVEV (reference sequence). The V and J ends lost 5 bases and 0 bases, in that order; junction bases with no gene match: 4. This CDR3 comprises 14 residues.

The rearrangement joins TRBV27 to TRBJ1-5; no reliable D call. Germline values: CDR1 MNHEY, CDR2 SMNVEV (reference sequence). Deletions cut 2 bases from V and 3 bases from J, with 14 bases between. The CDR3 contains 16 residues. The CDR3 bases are TGTGCCAGCAGTTTAATATCGGGAGGACCCAATCAGCCCCAGCATTTT. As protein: CASSLISGGPNQPQHF.

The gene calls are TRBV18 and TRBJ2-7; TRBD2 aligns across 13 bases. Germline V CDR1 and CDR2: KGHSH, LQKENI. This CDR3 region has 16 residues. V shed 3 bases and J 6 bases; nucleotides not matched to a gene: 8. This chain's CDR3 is CASSPGLAGTSSEQYF. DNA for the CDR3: TGTGCCAGCTCACCGGGACTAGCGGGAACGTCATCCGAGCAGTACTTC.

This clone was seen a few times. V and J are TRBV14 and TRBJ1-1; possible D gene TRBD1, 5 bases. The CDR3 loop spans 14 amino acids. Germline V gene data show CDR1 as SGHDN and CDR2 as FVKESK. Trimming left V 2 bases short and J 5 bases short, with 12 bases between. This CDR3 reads CASSQKGFGTEAFF. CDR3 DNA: TGTGCCAGCAGCCAAAAGGGGTTTGGAACTGAAGCTTTCTTT.

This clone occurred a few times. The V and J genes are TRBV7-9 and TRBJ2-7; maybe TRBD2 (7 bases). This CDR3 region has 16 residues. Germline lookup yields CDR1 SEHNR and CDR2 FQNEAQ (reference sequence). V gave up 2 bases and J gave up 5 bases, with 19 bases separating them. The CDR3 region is CASSLHFGGAGDEQYF. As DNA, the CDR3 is TGTGCCAGCAGCTTACATTTTGGGGGGGCAGGGGACGAGCAGTACTTC. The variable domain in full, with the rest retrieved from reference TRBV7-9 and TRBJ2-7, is DTGVSQNPRHKITKRGQNVTFRCDPISEHNRLYWYRQTLGQGPEFLTYFQNEAQLEKSRLLSDRFSAERPKGSFSTLEIQRTEQGDSAMYLCASSLHFGGAGDEQYFGPGTRLTVT.

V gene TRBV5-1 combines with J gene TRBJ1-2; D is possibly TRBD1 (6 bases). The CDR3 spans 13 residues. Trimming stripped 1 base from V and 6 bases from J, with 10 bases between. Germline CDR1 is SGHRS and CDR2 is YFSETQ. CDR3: CASSLLPGDGYTF. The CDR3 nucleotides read TGCGCCAGCAGCTTGTTACCAGGGGATGGCTACACCTTC.

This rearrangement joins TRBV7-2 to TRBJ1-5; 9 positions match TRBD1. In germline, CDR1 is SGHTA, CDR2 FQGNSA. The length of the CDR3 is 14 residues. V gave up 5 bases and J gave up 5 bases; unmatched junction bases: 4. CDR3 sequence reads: CASSPGQGYQPQHF. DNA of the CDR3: TGTGCCAGCAGCCCGGGACAGGGATATCAGCCCCAGCATTTT. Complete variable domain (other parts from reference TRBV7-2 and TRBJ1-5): GAGVSQSPSNKVTEKGKDVELRCDPISGHTALYWYRQSLGQGLEFLIYFQGNSAPDKSGLPSDRFSAERTGGSVSTLTIQRTQQEDSAVYLCASSPGQGYQPQHFGDGTRLSIL.

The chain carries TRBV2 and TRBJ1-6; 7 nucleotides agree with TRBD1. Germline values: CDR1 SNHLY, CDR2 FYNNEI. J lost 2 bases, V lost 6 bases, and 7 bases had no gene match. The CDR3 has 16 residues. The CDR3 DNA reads TGTGCCAGCAGAACCGGGACAGACCCCTATAATTCACCCCTCCACTTT. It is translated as CASRTGTDPYNSPLHF.

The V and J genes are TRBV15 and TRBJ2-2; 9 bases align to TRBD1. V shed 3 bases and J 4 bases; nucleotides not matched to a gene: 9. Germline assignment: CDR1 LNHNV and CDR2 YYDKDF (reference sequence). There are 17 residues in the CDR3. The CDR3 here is CATSSLYGTGPTGELFF. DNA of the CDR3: TGTGCCACCAGCAGTCTATACGGGACAGGGCCCACCGGGGAGCTGTTTTTT.

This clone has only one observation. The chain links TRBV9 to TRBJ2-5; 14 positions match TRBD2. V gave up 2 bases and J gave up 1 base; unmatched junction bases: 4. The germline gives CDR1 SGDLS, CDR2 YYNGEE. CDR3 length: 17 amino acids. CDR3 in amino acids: CASSVSGTSGSQETQYF. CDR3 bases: TGTGCCAGCAGCGTCTCGGGGACTAGCGGGAGCCAAGAGACCCAGTACTTC.